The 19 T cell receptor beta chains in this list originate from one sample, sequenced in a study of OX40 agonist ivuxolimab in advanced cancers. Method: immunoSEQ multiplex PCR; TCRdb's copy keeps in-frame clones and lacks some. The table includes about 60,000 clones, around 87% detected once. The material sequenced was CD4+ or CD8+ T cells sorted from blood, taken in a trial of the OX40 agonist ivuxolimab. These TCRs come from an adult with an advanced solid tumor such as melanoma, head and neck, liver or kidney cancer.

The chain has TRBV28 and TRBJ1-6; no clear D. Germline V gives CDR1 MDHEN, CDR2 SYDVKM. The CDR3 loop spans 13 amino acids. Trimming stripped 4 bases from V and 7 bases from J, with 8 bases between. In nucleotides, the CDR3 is TGTGCCAGCAGTTCAGTACGCAATTCACCCCTCCACTTT. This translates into CASSSVRNSPLHF.

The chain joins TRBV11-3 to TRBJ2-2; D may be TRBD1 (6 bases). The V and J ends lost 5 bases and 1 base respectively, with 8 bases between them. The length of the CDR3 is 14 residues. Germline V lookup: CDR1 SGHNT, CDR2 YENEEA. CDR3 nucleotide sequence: TGTGCCAGCAGCGTGGGACAGAACACCGGGGAGCTGTTTTTT. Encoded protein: CASSVGQNTGELFF.

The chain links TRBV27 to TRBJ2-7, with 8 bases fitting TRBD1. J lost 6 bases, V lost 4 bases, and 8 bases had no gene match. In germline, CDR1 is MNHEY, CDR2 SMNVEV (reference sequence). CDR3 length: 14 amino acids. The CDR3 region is CASSSTPDRVEQYF. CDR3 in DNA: TGTGCCAGCAGTTCGACCCCGGACAGGGTCGAGCAGTACTTC.

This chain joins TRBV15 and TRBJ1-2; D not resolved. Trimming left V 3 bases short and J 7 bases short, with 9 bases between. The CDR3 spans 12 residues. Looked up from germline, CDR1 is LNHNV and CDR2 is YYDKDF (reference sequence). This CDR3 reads CATSRDRFGYTF. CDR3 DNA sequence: TGTGCCACCAGCAGGGACCGGTTTGGCTACACCTTC. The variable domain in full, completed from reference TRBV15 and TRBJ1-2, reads DAMVIQNPRYQVTQFGKPVTLSCSQTLNHNVMYWYQQKSSQAPKLLFHYYDKDFNNEADTPDNFQSRRPNTSFCFLDIRSPGLGDTAMYLCATSRDRFGYTFGSGTRLTVV.

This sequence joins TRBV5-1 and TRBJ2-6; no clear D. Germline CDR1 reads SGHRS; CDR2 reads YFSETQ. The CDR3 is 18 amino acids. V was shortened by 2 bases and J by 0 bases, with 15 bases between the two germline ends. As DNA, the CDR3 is TGCGCCAGCAGCTTCTCCCCCACACAGTTCTCTGGGGCCAACGTCCTGACTTTC. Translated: CASSFSPTQFSGANVLTF.

Written as DNA, the CDR3 is TGTGCCAGCAGTTACCTAGGGCTAGACGAGCAGTACTTC. Translation: CASSYLGLDEQYF. The V gene is TRBV6-6, the J gene TRBJ2-7; D not resolved. Trimming removed 2 bases at V and 5 bases at J, with 10 bases between. The CDR3 loop spans 13 amino acids. The germline V gene has CDR1 MNHNY and CDR2 SVGAGI (reference sequence).

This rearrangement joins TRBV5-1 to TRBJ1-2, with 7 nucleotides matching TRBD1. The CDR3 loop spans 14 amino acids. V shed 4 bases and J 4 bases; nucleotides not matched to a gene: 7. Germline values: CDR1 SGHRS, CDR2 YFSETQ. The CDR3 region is CASSLRQGGYGYTF. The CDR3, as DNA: TGCGCCAGCAGCCTGAGGCAGGGGGGCTATGGCTACACCTTC.

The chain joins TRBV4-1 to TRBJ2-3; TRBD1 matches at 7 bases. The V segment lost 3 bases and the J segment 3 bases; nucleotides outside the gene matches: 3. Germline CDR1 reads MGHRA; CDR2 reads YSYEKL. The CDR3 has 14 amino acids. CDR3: CASSHRQGTDTQYF. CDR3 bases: TGCGCCAGCAGCCACCGACAGGGAACAGATACGCAGTATTTT.

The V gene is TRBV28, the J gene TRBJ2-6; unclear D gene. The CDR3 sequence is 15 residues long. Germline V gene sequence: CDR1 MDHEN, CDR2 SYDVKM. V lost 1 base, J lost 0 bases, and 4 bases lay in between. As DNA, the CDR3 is TGTGCCAGCAGTTTATTGGCCTCTGGGGCCAACGTCCTGACTTTC. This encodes CASSLLASGANVLTF.

DNA for the CDR3: TGCGCCAGCAGCTTGAAGGGGCCTTCCTACGAGCAGTACTTC. Encoded protein: CASSLKGPSYEQYF. The V call is TRBV5-1, the J call TRBJ2-7, with D perhaps TRBD1 (5 bases). V lost 1 base, J lost 1 base, and 9 bases lay in between. The CDR3 extends over 14 amino acids. Germline CDR1 and CDR2: SGHRS and YFSETQ. The full variable domain, its missing parts supplied by reference TRBV5-1 and TRBJ2-7, is KAGVTQTPRYLIKTRGQQVTLSCSPISGHRSVSWYQQTPGQGLQFLFEYFSETQRNKGNFPGRFSGRQFSNSRSEMNVSTLELGDSALYLCASSLKGPSYEQYFGPGTRLTVT.

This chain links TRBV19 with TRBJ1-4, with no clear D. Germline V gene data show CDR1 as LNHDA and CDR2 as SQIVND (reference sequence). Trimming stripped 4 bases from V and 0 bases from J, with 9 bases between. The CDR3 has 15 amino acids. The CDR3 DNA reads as TGTGCCAGTAGTACGACGAGTGCAACTAATGAAAAACTGTTTTTT. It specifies CASSTTSATNEKLFF.

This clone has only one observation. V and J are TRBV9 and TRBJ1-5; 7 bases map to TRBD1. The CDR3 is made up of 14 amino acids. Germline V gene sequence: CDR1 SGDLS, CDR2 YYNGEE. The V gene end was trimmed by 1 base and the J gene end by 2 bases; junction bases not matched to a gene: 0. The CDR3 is CASSVTGGNQPQHF. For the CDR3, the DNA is TGTGCCAGCAGCGTAACAGGGGGCAATCAGCCCCAGCATTTT.

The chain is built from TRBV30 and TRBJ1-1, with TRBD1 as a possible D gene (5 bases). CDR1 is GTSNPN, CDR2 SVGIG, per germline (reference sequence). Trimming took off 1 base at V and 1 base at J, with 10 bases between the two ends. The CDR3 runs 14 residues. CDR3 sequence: CAWSAWDRNTEAFF. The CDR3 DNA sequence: TGTGCCTGGAGTGCGTGGGACCGGAACACTGAAGCTTTCTTT.

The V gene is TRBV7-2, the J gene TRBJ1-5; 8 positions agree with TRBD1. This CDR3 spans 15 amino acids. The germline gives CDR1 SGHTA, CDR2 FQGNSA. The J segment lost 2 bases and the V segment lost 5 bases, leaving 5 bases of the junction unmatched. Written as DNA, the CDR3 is TGTGCCAGCAGCGGCGACAGGGGTGGCAATCAGCCCCAGCATTTT. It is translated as CASSGDRGGNQPQHF.

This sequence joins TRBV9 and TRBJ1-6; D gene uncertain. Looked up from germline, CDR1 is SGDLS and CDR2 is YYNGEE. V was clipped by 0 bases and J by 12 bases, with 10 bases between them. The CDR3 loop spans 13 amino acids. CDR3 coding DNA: TGTGCCAGCAGCGTAGAGGGAGCTGGACCCCTCCACTTT. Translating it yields CASSVEGAGPLHF.

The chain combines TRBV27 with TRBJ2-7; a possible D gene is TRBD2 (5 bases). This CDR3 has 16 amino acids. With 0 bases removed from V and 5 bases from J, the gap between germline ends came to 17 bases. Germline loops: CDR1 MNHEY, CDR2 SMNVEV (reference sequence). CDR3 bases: TGTGCCAGCAGTTTATCCACTAGGATTACCCACCACGAGCAGTACTTC. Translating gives CASSLSTRITHHEQYF.

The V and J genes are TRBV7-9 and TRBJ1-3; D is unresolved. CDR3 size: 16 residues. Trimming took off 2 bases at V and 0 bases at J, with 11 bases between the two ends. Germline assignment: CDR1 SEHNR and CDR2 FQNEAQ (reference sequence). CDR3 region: CASSLRASNSGNTIYF. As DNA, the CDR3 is TGTGCCAGCAGCTTAAGGGCTTCCAACTCTGGAAACACCATATATTTT.

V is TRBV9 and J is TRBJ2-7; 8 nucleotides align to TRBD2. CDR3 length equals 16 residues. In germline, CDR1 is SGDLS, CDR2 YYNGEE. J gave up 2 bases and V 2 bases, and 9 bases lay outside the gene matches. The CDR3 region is CASSVDLAGKTYEQYF. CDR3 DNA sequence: TGTGCCAGCAGCGTGGATCTAGCGGGTAAAACCTACGAGCAGTACTTC.

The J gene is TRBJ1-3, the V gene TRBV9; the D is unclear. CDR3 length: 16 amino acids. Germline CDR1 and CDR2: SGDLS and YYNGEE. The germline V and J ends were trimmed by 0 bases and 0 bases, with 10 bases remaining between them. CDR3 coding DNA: TGTGCCAGCAGCGTAGATCCCCGGAGCTCTGGAAACACCATATATTTT. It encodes CASSVDPRSSGNTIYF.